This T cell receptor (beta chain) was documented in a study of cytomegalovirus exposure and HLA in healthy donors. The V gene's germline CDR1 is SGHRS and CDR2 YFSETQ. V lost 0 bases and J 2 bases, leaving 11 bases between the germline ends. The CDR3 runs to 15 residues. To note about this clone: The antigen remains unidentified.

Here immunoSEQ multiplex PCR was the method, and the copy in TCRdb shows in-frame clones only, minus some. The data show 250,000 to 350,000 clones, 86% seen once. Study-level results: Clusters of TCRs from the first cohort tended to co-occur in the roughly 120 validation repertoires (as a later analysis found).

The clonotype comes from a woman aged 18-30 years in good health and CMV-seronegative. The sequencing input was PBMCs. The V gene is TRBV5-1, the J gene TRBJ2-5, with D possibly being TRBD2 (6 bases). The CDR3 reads CASSLGGRIQETQYF. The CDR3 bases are TGCGCCAGCAGCTTGGGTGGGAGGATACAAGAGACCCAGTACTTC.